This passage covers 30 T cell receptor beta chains from one sample sequenced in a study of OX40 agonist ivuxolimab in advanced cancers. The method was immunoSEQ multiplex PCR; TCRdb's version includes in-frame clones alone and lacks a portion of them. The table records almost 85,000 clones, 80% to 90% of them present only once. This material consisted of CD4+ or CD8+ T cells sorted from blood, taken in a trial of the OX40 agonist ivuxolimab. The source is an adult with an advanced solid tumor such as melanoma, head and neck, liver or kidney cancer.

The chain is built from TRBV6-6 and TRBJ2-7; a weak D match, TRBD1 (6 bases). The CDR3 loop spans 14 amino acids. Germline loops: CDR1 MNHNY, CDR2 SVGAGI (reference sequence). V gave up 3 bases and J gave up 2 bases, with 11 bases separating them. DNA for the CDR3: TGTGCCAGCAGTTATGCAGGGGCCGCCTACGAGCAGTACTTC. It yields the protein CASSYAGAAYEQYF.

The chain carries TRBV11-3 and TRBJ2-3; the D gene is possibly TRBD2 (5 bases). CDR3 size: 13 residues. Deletions cut 3 bases from V and 2 bases from J, with 6 bases between. Germline CDR1 is SGHNT and CDR2 is YENEEA. CDR3 in DNA: TGTGCCAGCAGCTTCGGGATCACAGATACGCAGTATTTT. This gives the protein CASSFGITDTQYF.

This chain connects TRBV5-1 to TRBJ1-3; 7 bases map to TRBD1. The CDR3 consists of 14 residues. Germline-derived CDR1 and CDR2 are SGHRS and YFSETQ. With V trimmed by 7 bases and J by 0 bases, 4 bases remained unmatched. The CDR3 is CASGRDSSGNTIYF. CDR3 nucleotide sequence: TGCGCCAGCGGGAGGGACAGCTCTGGAAACACCATATATTTT.

The CDR3 spells CASSARTSREQYV. In DNA form, the CDR3 reads TGTGCCAGCAGTGCTAGGACCTCGCGGGAGCAGTACGTC. The J gene is TRBJ2-7, the V gene TRBV2; D remains unclear. The V gene lost 4 bases and the J gene lost 7 bases, with 14 bases spanning the gap. The germline V gene has CDR1 SNHLY and CDR2 FYNNEI. The CDR3 runs to 13 residues.

The chain joins TRBV9 to TRBJ2-1; D uncertain. This CDR3 is 17 amino acids long. Trimming took 1 base from V and 7 from J, leaving 21 bases between them. CDR1 and CDR2 from the germline V gene are SGDLS and YYNGEE. CDR3 DNA sequence: TGTGCCAGCAGCGTAAGAAAAGGGCTTGCCCAGAAGAATGAGCAGTTCTTC. It translates to CASSVRKGLAQKNEQFF.

The chain couples TRBV4-1 to TRBJ1-2; possibly TRBD1 for D (5 bases). V was clipped by 1 base and J by 3 bases, with 9 bases between them. The V gene's germline CDR1 is MGHRA and CDR2 YSYEKL. This CDR3 has 14 residues. The CDR3 DNA reads TGCGCCAGCAGCCAAGGTCCAGGGCACTATGGCTACACCTTC. It yields the protein CASSQGPGHYGYTF.

This chain links TRBV5-1 with TRBJ1-4; 8 nucleotides line up with TRBD1. This CDR3 has 16 amino acids. Trimming removed 4 bases from V and 4 bases from J; junction bases left unmatched: 9. Germline values: CDR1 SGHRS, CDR2 YFSETQ. This chain's CDR3 is CASSAAQGAVNEKLFF. CDR3 in DNA: TGCGCCAGCAGCGCGGCCCAGGGGGCGGTTAATGAAAAACTGTTTTTT.

The chain is built from TRBV5-1 and TRBJ1-5; no clear D gene. This CDR3 has 15 residues. Germline V CDR1 and CDR2: SGHRS, YFSETQ. V lost 4 bases and J lost 2, with 13 bases in between. The CDR3 nucleotides read TGCGCCAGCAGCCCCGGCGTCGGGGGCAATCAGCCCCAGCATTTT. Translation: CASSPGVGGNQPQHF.

The J gene is TRBJ1-2, the V gene TRBV29-1, with D tentatively TRBD1 (6 bases). CDR1 and CDR2 (germline): SQVTM, ANQGSEA. Trimming took 4 bases from V and 4 from J, leaving 16 bases between them. The CDR3 runs 14 residues. DNA for the CDR3: TGCAGCGTTGTAGGCAGGGGCAGGGGCTATGGCTACACCTTC. Residues: CSVVGRGRGYGYTF.

This clone came up a few times. The chain joins TRBV5-6 to TRBJ2-7; TRBD1 matches 9 bases. CDR3 size: 16 residues. Trimming took 4 bases from V and 2 from J; bases not matched to a gene: 10. The germline V gene encodes CDR1 SGHDT and CDR2 YYEEEE. The chain's CDR3 is CASSPSRQGGTYEQYF. DNA of the CDR3: TGTGCCAGCAGCCCGAGCCGACAGGGGGGAACCTACGAGCAGTACTTC.

The chain links TRBV2 to TRBJ2-1; the D is unclear. This CDR3 spans 14 amino acids. The V gene lost 3 bases and the J gene lost 0 bases, with 6 bases spanning the gap. Germline assignment: CDR1 SNHLY and CDR2 FYNNEI. The CDR3 bases are TGTGCCAGCAGTGACCTGAGCTCCTACAATGAGCAGTTCTTC. As protein: CASSDLSSYNEQFF.

The gene calls are TRBV4-2 and TRBJ1-1; tentatively, D is TRBD1 (6 bases). V lost 3 bases to trimming and J lost 7 bases, with 21 bases between them. Looked up from germline, CDR1 is LGHNA and CDR2 is YNFKEQ. The CDR3 loop spans 16 amino acids. CDR3 sequence reads: CASSQSPGHGDGEAFF. CDR3 DNA: TGTGCCAGCAGCCAGAGCCCGGGACACGGGGATGGTGAAGCTTTCTTT.

J is TRBJ1-2 and V is TRBV7-9; 9 bases map to TRBD1. J lost 4 bases, V lost 1 base, and 1 base had no gene match. CDR3 size: 14 residues. Germline V CDR1 and CDR2: SEHNR, FQNEAQ (reference sequence). CDR3 bases: TGTGCCAGCAGCTTAGGACAGGGGGTCTATGGCTACACCTTC. It specifies CASSLGQGVYGYTF.

The J gene is TRBJ2-1, the V gene TRBV5-4; TRBD1 is a possible D gene (5 bases). The CDR3 is 14 residues long. Germline V gene sequence: CDR1 SGHNT, CDR2 YYREEE (reference sequence). V lost 5 bases and J lost 0, with 9 bases in between. CDR3 amino acids: CASRPDSSYNEQFF. In DNA form, the CDR3 reads TGTGCCAGCAGACCTGACAGCTCCTACAATGAGCAGTTCTTC.

V is TRBV4-1 and J is TRBJ2-1; tentatively, D is TRBD1 or TRBD2 (6 bases each). The CDR3 totals 15 residues. The V end was cut by 0 bases, the J end by 8 bases, with 14 bases between. Germline V gene sequence: CDR1 MGHRA, CDR2 YSYEKL. DNA for the CDR3: TGCGCCAGCAGCCAAGAGGGGGGCCGGTTCGATGAGCAGTTCTTC. It translates to CASSQEGGRFDEQFF.

In its sample, this clone was seen a few times. The rearrangement joins TRBV7-2 to TRBJ2-7, with 10 bases aligning to TRBD2. V shed 9 bases, J shed 0 bases, and the junction held 8 bases outside the gene matches. Germline CDR1 is SGHTA and CDR2 is FQGNSA. This CDR3 region has 15 residues. CDR3 sequence (DNA): TGTGCCAGTAGCGCTAGCGGGAGTTACTCCTACGAGCAGTACTTC. Translated, it gives CASSASGSYSYEQYF.

This chain uses TRBV30 with TRBJ2-4; 7 nucleotides agree with TRBD2. The CDR3 extends over 12 amino acids. The V gene end was trimmed by 0 bases and the J gene end by 8 bases; junction bases not matched to a gene: 1. Germline values: CDR1 GTSNPN, CDR2 SVGIG (reference sequence). As DNA, the CDR3 is TGTGCCTGGAGTGTACGGGGGGACATTCAGTACTTC. Its protein is CAWSVRGDIQYF.

The genes are TRBV18 and TRBJ2-4; D gene uncertain. Germline values: CDR1 KGHSH, CDR2 LQKENI. With 2 bases removed from V and 7 bases from J, the gap between germline ends came to 15 bases. The CDR3 sequence is 15 residues long. CDR3 loop: CASSPGSPLPNIQYF. The CDR3 DNA is TGTGCCAGCTCACCAGGGTCGCCGCTACCGAACATTCAGTACTTC.

The chain uses TRBV2 and TRBJ1-2; 8 bases align to TRBD1. Germline assignment: CDR1 SNHLY and CDR2 FYNNEI. The CDR3 extends over 14 amino acids. V lost 4 bases and J lost 8; bases outside the gene matches: 9. CDR3 bases: TGTGCCAGCAGTGCCCAGACAGGGGCGGGCGGCTACACCTTC. Protein sequence: CASSAQTGAGGYTF.

This clone has a handful of counts. This sequence joins TRBV7-9 and TRBJ2-5; TRBD1 might be the D (6 bases). Germline V CDR1 and CDR2: SEHNR, FQNEAQ (reference sequence). This CDR3 region has 14 residues. Deletions cut 0 bases from V and 1 base from J, with 6 bases between. The CDR3 region has the DNA TGTGCCAGCAGCTTAGCAGGGGGCCAAGAGACCCAGTACTTC. Translating gives CASSLAGGQETQYF.

This clone was found once. The rearrangement joins TRBV19 to TRBJ1-2, with D perhaps matching TRBD1 (6 bases). The germline CDR1 and CDR2 sequences are LNHDA and SQIVND (reference sequence). This CDR3 spans 14 amino acids. Trimming cost V 0 bases and J 10 bases, with 15 bases left between them. The CDR3 sequence is CASSIDLLQGAYTF. CDR3 nucleotides: TGTGCCAGTAGTATAGACCTATTACAGGGAGCCTACACCTTC.

The chain couples TRBV18 to TRBJ2-1; 8 bases are a match to TRBD1. V lost 2 bases, J lost 12 bases, and 9 bases stayed unmatched. This CDR3 has 14 residues. The V gene's germline CDR1 is KGHSH and CDR2 LQKENI. The CDR3 bases are TGTGCCAGCTCACCAGGGACAGGCGGGTTTGGGCAGTTCTTC. Translation: CASSPGTGGFGQFF.

V and J are TRBV9 and TRBJ2-3; D unclear. V lost 0 bases and J lost 0, with 8 bases in between. This CDR3 is 15 amino acids long. Looked up from germline, CDR1 is SGDLS and CDR2 is YYNGEE. CDR3 bases: TGTGCCAGCAGCGTAGATCCGGCTAGCACAGATACGCAGTATTTT. Amino acids: CASSVDPASTDTQYF. Full variable domain (outside the CDR3, taken from reference TRBV9 and TRBJ2-3): DSGVTQTPKHLITATGQRVTLRCSPRSGDLSVYWYQQSLDQGLQFLIQYYNGEERAKGNILERFSAQQFPDLHSELNLSSLELGDSALYFCASSVDPASTDTQYFGPGTRLTVL.

V usage is TRBV4-1 and J usage is TRBJ1-4; D ambiguous. The CDR3 runs 15 residues. Germline V gene lookup returns CDR1 MGHRA and CDR2 YSYEKL. Between the trimmed V and J ends, which lost 1 base and 5 bases, there was a span of 11 bases. The CDR3: CASSQVGTRNEKLFF. The CDR3 coding sequence is TGCGCCAGCAGCCAAGTAGGAACCCGGAATGAAAAACTGTTTTTT.

The chain recombines TRBV5-6 with TRBJ2-1; TRBD2 agrees at 8 bases. Per the germline V gene, CDR1 is SGHDT and CDR2 is YYEEEE. The CDR3 is 16 amino acids. J was trimmed by 4 bases and V by 4 bases; bases with no gene match: 10. The CDR3 DNA reads TGTGCCAGCAGCGATGACGGGGGGGCCAGGTACAATGAGCAGTTCTTC. Its protein product is CASSDDGGARYNEQFF.

V gene TRBV2 combines with J gene TRBJ2-3, with D unresolved. Germline assignment: CDR1 SNHLY and CDR2 FYNNEI. The CDR3 length is 14 residues. The germline V and J ends were trimmed by 3 bases and 6 bases, with 13 bases remaining between them. The chain's CDR3 is CASSEASVSDTQYF. CDR3 DNA: TGTGCCAGCAGTGAGGCTAGTGTGTCGGATACGCAGTATTTT.

The J gene is TRBJ2-1, the V gene TRBV9, with 12 bases lining up with TRBD1. Germline values: CDR1 SGDLS, CDR2 YYNGEE. The CDR3 is 15 residues long. V was clipped by 0 bases and J by 9 bases; unmatched bases: 4. In DNA form, the CDR3 reads TGTGCCAGCAGCGTAGAGGGGACAGGGGGCCTTGAGCAGTTCTTC. Protein sequence: CASSVEGTGGLEQFF.

V is TRBV6-5 and J is TRBJ2-5, with 7 bases fitting TRBD2. Germline values: CDR1 MNHEY, CDR2 SVGAGI. This CDR3 contains 14 residues. V shed 6 bases, J shed 2 bases, and the junction held 6 bases outside the gene matches. The CDR3 region is CASRTAGLQETQYF. The DNA for the CDR3 is TGTGCCAGCAGGACAGCGGGGTTACAAGAGACCCAGTACTTC.

This clone came up once. The chain recombines TRBV20-1 with TRBJ2-1; D is ambiguous. The V gene's germline CDR1 is DFQATT and CDR2 SNEGSKA (reference sequence). The CDR3 runs 11 residues. The V gene lost 8 bases and the J gene lost 3 bases, with 8 bases spanning the gap. CDR3 coding DNA: TGCAGTTTTACGGACTACAATGAGCAGTTCTTC. This sequence encodes CSFTDYNEQFF.

The V gene is TRBV4-2, the J gene TRBJ1-3, with 12 bases matching TRBD1. The germline gives CDR1 LGHNA, CDR2 YNFKEQ. V lost 0 bases to trimming and J lost 7 bases; unmatched junction nucleotides: 4. The CDR3 covers 16 residues. Here the CDR3 DNA reads TGTGCCAGCAGCCAAGAGACGGGACAGGGGGCGAACACCATATATTTT. It translates to CASSQETGQGANTIYF.